This T cell receptor beta chain was identified during a study of response to subunit inactivated influenza vaccine. General study results and limits: The authors proposed limited new T cell recruitment per seasonal influenza vaccination.

CDR1 is MGHRA, CDR2 YSYEKL, per germline. The CDR3 loop spans 14 amino acids. The sample holds a few counts of this clonotype. The antigen remains undetermined. This may stem from a read error, because a much larger clone lies one nucleotide away. TCRdb reprocessed the RT-PCR reads with MiXCR, giving one entry per CDR3 protein. The sample comprises about 780,000 distinct CDR3 sequences, around a sixth of which are singletons, and 11% rests with the top ten. The starting material was PBMCs from blood, obtained 5 days after vaccination. The chain employs TRBV4-1 and TRBJ1-4; D is uncertain. This TCR came from a man aged 50 to 60 who received an inactivated influenza vaccine. The CDR3 protein is CTSSLGLLNEKLFF. As DNA, the CDR3 is TGCACCAGCAGCCTTGGCCTCCTTAATGAAAAACTGTTTTTT.